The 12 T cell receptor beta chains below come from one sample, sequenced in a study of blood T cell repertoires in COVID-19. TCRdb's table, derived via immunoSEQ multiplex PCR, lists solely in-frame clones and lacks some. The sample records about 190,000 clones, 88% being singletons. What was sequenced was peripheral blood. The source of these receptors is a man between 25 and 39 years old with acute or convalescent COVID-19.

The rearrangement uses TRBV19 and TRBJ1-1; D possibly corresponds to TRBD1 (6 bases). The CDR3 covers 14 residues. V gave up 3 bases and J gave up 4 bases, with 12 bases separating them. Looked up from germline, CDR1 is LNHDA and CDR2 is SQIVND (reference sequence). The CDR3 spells CASSMARGVTEAFF. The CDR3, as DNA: TGTGCCAGTAGTATGGCCAGGGGAGTCACTGAAGCTTTCTTT.

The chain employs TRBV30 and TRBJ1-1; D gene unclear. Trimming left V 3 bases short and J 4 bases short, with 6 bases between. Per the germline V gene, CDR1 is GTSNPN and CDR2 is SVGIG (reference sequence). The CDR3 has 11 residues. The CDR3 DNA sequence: TGTGCCTGGAGGGTGGCCACTGAAGCTTTCTTT. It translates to CAWRVATEAFF.

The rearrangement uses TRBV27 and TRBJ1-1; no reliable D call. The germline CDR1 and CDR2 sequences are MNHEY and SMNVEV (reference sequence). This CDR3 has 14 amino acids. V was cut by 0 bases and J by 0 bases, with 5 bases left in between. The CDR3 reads CASSLSNMNTEAFF. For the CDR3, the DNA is TGTGCCAGCAGTTTATCTAACATGAACACTGAAGCTTTCTTT.

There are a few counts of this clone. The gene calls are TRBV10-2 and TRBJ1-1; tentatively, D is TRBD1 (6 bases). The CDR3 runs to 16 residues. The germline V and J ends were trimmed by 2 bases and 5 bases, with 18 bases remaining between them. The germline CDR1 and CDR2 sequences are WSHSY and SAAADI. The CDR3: CASSEGYQGQTTEAFF. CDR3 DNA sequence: TGCGCCAGCAGTGAGGGGTACCAGGGGCAGACGACTGAAGCTTTCTTT.

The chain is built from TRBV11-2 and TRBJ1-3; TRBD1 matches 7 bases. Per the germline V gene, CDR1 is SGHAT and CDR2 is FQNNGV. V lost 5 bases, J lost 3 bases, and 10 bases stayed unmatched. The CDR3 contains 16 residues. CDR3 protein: CASSATPRGLGNTIYF. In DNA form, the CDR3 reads TGTGCCAGCAGCGCTACACCAAGGGGGCTTGGAAACACCATATATTTT.

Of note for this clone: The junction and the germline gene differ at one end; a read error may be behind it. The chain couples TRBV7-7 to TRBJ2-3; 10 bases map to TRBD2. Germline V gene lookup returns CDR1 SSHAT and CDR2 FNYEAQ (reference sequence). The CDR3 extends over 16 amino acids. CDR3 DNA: TGTGCTAGCAGCCCCCTCCCGCTAGCGGGGGCAGATACGCAGTATTTT. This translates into CASSPLPLAGADTQYF.

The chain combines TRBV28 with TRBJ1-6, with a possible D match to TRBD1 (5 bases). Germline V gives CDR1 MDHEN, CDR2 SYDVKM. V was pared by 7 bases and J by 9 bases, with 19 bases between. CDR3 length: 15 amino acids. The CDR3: CASTRKQGRRSPLHF. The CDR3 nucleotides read TGTGCCAGCACCCGAAAGCAGGGCCGCCGTTCACCCCTCCACTTT.

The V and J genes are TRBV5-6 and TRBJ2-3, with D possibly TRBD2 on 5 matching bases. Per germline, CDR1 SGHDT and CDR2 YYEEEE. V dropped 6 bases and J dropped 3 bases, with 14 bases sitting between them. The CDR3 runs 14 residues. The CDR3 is CASNFGLETDTQYF. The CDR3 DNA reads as TGTGCCAGCAATTTCGGACTGGAAACAGATACGCAGTATTTT.

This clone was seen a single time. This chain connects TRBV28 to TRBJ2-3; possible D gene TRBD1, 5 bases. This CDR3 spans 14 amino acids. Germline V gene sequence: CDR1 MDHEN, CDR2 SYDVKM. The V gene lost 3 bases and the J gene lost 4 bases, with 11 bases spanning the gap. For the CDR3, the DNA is TGTGCCAGCAGTTTTCCGCAGGGTTCAGATACGCAGTATTTT. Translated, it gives CASSFPQGSDTQYF.

CDR3 sequence reads: CASSLISGNTEAFF. CDR3 in DNA: TGTGCCAGCAGCTTAATCTCCGGGAACACTGAAGCTTTCTTT. The chain joins TRBV7-9 to TRBJ1-1; no clear D. The CDR3 runs to 14 residues. V lost 2 bases to trimming and J lost 1 base, with 8 bases between them. Germline lookup yields CDR1 SEHNR and CDR2 FQNEAQ (reference sequence). Filled out from reference TRBV7-9 and TRBJ1-1, the complete variable domain reads DTGVSQNPRHKITKRGQNVTFRCDPISEHNRLYWYRQTLGQGPEFLTYFQNEAQLEKSRLLSDRFSAERPKGSFSTLEIQRTEQGDSAMYLCASSLISGNTEAFFGQGTRLTVV.

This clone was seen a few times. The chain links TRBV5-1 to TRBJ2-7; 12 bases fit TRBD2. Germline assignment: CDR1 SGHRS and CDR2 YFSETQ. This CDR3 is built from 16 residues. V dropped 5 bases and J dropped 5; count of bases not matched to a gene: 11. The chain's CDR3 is CASRLNVGLAGHEQYF. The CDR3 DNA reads TGCGCCAGCAGGTTAAACGTGGGACTAGCGGGCCACGAGCAGTACTTC.

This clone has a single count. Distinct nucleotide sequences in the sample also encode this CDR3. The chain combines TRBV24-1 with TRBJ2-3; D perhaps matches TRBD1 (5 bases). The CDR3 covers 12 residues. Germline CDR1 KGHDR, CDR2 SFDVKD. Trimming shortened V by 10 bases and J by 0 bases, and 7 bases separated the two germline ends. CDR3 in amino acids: CATGASTDTQYF. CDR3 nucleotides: TGTGCCACAGGGGCGAGCACAGATACGCAGTATTTT.